The TCR beta chain under discussion was sequenced for a study of blood T cell repertoires in COVID-19. Whole-study context: The origin of the acute and convalescent COVID-19 samples was the United States, Italy and Spain. Nucleic acid was either cDNA or gDNA, and it came from T cells, B-cell-depleted T cells, or PBMCs.

V was clipped by 2 bases and J by 10 bases, with 23 bases between them. Germline V gives CDR1 SEHNR, CDR2 FQNEAQ (reference sequence). The CDR3 is 16 amino acids. The authors' processing: It was from reference gene primer amplification that nucleated cell counts were estimated. Profiled with immunoSEQ multiplex PCR; TCRdb holds only in-frame clones, not every one. V and J calls and clone size are given by that table; D and trimming were obtained from the DNA. Here the sample spans approximately 200,000 clones, roughly 88% being singletons. The receptor comes from a woman aged 25-40 years with acute or convalescent COVID-19. This chain links TRBV7-9 with TRBJ1-2; unclear D gene. Sequenced material: peripheral blood. CDR3 loop: CASSLTKTSSEIVYTF. For the CDR3, the DNA is TGTGCCAGCAGCTTAACTAAAACATCTTCTGAAATCGTCTACACCTTC.